The subject of this entry is one T cell receptor beta chain. The antigen is undetermined. Trimming removed 5 bases from V and 3 bases from J, with 10 bases in between. Germline CDR1 is SGHTA and CDR2 is FQGNSA. This CDR3 has 13 residues. The entry originates in a study of beta chain features in type 1 diabetes. Findings of the study overall: In every one of the four CD4+ subsets, TCRB CDR3s were moderately but significantly shorter in Type 1 diabetes patients.

The sequenced template was cDNA made from the entire isolated RNA. Measured with immunoSEQ multiplex PCR; TCRdb has only the in-frame clones, and not every one. Among 250,000 to 350,000 clones listed, 13% to 15% were seen once. V and J are TRBV7-2 and TRBJ1-2; D remains ambiguous. The clonotype originates from a man aged 25-40 years with type 1 diabetes. Material for sequencing was naive CD4+ T cells from blood. The CDR3 sequence is CASSRFQDYGYTF. The CDR3 DNA reads as TGTGCCAGCAGCCGGTTCCAGGACTATGGCTACACCTTC.